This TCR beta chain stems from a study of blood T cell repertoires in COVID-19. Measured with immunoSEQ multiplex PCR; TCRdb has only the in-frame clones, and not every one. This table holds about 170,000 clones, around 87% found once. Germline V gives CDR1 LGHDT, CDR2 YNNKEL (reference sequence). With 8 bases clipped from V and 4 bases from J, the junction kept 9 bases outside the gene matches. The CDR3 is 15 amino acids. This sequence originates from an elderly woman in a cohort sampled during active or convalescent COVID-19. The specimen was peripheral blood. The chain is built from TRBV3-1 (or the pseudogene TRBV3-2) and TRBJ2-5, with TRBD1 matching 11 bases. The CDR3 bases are TGTGCCAGCGGGTTCACGGGACAGGGGGGAGAGACCCAGTACTTC. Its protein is CASGFTGQGGETQYF.